These T cell receptor beta chains were read from a single sample in a study of blood T cell repertoires in COVID-19. The repertoire was sequenced with immunoSEQ multiplex PCR; TCRdb's copy has only in-frame clones and lacks some. Found here are just over 300,000 clones, around 92% of them singletons; the top ten hold approximately 2%. Sequencing input: peripheral blood. These TCRs come from a woman in her thirties with COVID-19, enrolled during active disease. The CDR3 runs from the conserved cysteine through the conserved F or W.

J: TRBJ2-1
V: TRBV11-3
CDR3: CASSFQTGGSYNEQFF

J: TRBJ1-5
V: TRBV24-1
CDR3: CATGDSTAVQPQHF

J: TRBJ2-7
V: TRBV3-1/TRBV3-2
CDR3: CASSPREVTYEQYF

J: TRBJ1-1
V: TRBV5-1
CDR3: CASSFEGTEAFF

J: TRBJ2-3
V: TRBV7-2
CDR3: CASSPAADTQYF

J: TRBJ1-5
V: TRBV7-6
CDR3: CASSATGIGNQPQHF

J: TRBJ1-1
V: TRBV19
CDR3: CASSSRDTRNTEAFF

J: TRBJ2-3
V: TRBV5-1
CDR3: CASSRGYSTDTQYF

J: TRBJ2-1
V: TRBV5-1
CDR3: CASSLEDSGNEQFF

J: TRBJ1-1
V: TRBV19
CDR3: CASTMGALNTEAFF

J: TRBJ1-2
V: TRBV2
CDR3: CAGKSGQGDYGYTF

J: TRBJ1-1
V: TRBV27
CDR3: CASSLDRVNTEAFF

J: TRBJ1-1
V: TRBV7-8
CDR3: CASSLRTGKKTEAFF

J: TRBJ1-2
V: TRBV12-3/TRBV12-4
CDR3: CASRGGQPDGYTF

J: TRBJ1-6
V: TRBV4-2
CDR3: CASSQDPLPQGYNSPLHF

J: TRBJ2-5
V: TRBV9
CDR3: CASSVEAAQETQYF